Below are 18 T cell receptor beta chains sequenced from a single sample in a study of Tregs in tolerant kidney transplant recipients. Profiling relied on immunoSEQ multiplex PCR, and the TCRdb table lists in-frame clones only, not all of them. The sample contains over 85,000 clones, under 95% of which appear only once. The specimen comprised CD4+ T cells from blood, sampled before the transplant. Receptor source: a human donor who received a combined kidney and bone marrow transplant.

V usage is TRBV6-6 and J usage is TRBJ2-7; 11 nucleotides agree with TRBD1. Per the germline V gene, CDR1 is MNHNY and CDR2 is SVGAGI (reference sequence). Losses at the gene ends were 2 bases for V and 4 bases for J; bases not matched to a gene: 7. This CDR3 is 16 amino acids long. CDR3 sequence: CASSYGGTGGGYEQYF. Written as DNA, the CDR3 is TGTGCCAGCAGTTACGGGGGGACAGGGGGAGGTTACGAGCAGTACTTC.

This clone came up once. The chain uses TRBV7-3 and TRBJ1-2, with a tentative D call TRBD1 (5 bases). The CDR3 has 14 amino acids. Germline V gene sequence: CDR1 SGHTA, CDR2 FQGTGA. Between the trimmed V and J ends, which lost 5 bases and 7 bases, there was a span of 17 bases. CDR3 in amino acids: CASSPFGGVSGYTF. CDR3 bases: TGTGCCAGCAGCCCCTTTGGAGGGGTCTCTGGCTACACCTTC. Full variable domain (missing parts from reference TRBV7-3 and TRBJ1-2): GAGVSQTPSNKVTEKGKYVELRCDPISGHTALYWYRQSLGQGPEFLIYFQGTGAADDSGLPNDRFFAVRPEGSVSTLKIQRTERGDSAVYLCASSPFGGVSGYTFGSGTRLTVV.

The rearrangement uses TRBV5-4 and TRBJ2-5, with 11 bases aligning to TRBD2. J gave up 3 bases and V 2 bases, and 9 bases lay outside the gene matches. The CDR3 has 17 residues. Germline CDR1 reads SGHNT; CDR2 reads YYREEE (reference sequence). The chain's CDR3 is CASSFLQASGGKETQYF. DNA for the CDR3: TGTGCCAGCAGCTTCCTCCAGGCTAGCGGGGGGAAAGAGACCCAGTACTTC.

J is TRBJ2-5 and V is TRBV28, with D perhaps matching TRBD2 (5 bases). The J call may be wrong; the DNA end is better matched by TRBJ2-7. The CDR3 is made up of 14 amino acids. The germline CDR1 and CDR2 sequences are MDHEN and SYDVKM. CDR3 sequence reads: CASNPGRKMNEQYF. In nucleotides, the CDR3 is TGTGCCAGCAATCCGGGAAGGAAGATGAACGAGCAGTACTTC.

This CDR3 reads CASSLPGLNTEAFF. The CDR3 nucleotides are TGTGCCAGCAGCCTACCAGGGTTGAACACTGAAGCTTTCTTT. The chain employs TRBV4-2 and TRBJ1-1; D is perhaps TRBD1 (5 bases). Looked up from germline, CDR1 is LGHNA and CDR2 is YNFKEQ. The CDR3 loop spans 14 amino acids. The germline V and J ends were trimmed by 4 bases and 0 bases, with 9 bases remaining between them.

In DNA form, the CDR3 reads TGTGCCAGCAGTTTTCGGGGGGGCGGCACAGATACGCAGTATTTT. This translates into CASSFRGGGTDTQYF. This chain connects TRBV6-5 to TRBJ2-3; 8 bases line up with TRBD2. With 4 bases clipped from V and 1 base from J, the junction kept 4 bases outside the gene matches. The CDR3 spans 15 residues. Germline V CDR1 and CDR2: MNHEY, SVGAGI.

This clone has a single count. CDR3 sequence: CASSEWGTGENGGNTIYF. The CDR3 DNA reads as TGTGCCAGCAGTGAATGGGGGACAGGGGAAAACGGCGGAAACACCATATATTTT. J is TRBJ1-3 and V is TRBV25-1; TRBD1 matches 10 bases. The length of the CDR3 is 18 residues. From germline, CDR1 is MGHDK and CDR2 SYGVNS. Trimming took 1 base from V and 4 from J; bases not matched to a gene: 10.

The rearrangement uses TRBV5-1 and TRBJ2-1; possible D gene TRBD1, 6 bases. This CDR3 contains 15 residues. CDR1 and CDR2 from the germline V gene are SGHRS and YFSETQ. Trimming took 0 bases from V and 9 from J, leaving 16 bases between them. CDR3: CASSLDTTGSGEQFF. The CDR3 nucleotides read TGCGCCAGCAGCTTGGACACTACAGGGAGTGGTGAGCAGTTCTTC.

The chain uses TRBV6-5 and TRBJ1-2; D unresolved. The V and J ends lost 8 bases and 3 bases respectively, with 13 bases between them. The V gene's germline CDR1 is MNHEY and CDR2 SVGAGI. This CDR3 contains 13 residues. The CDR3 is CASRRAPDYGYTF. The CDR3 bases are TGTGCCAGCCGGAGGGCGCCGGACTATGGCTACACCTTC.

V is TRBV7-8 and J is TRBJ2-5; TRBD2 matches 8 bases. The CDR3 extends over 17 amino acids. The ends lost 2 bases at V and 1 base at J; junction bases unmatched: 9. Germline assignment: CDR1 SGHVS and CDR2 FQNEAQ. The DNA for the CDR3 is TGTGCCAGCAGCTTACGTCCCAGCGGGAGACCCCAAGAGACCCAGTACTTC. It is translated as CASSLRPSGRPQETQYF.

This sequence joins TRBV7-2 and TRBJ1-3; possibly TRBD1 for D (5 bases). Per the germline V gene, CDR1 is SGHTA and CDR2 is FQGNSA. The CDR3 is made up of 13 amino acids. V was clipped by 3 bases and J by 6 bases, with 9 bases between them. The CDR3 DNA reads TGTGCCAGCAGCTTGGGGGGTGAAAACACCATATATTTT. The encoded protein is CASSLGGENTIYF.

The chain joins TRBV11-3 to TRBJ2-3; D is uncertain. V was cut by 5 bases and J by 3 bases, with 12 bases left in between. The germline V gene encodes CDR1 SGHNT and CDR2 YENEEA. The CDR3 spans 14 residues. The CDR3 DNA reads TGTGCCAGCAGCCCTACGAGGCGTACAGATACGCAGTATTTT. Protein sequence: CASSPTRRTDTQYF. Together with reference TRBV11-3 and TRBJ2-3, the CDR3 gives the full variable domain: EAGVVQSPRYKIIEKKQPVAFWCNPISGHNTLYWYLQNLGQGPELLIRYENEEAVDDSQLPKDRFSAERLKGVDSTLKIQPAELGDSAVYLCASSPTRRTDTQYFGPGTRLTVL.

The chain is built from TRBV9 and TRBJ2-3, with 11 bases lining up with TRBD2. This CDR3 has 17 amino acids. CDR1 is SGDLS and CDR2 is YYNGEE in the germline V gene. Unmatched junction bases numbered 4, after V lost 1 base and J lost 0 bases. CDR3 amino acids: CASSVTSGRESTDTQYF. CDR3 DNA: TGTGCCAGCAGCGTAACTAGCGGGAGAGAGAGCACAGATACGCAGTATTTT.

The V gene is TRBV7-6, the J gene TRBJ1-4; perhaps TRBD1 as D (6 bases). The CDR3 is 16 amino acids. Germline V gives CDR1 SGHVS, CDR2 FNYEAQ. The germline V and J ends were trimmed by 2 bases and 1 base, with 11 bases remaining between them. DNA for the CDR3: TGTGCCAGCAGCTTATCCCCAGGGGAAACTAATGAAAAACTGTTTTTT. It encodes CASSLSPGETNEKLFF.

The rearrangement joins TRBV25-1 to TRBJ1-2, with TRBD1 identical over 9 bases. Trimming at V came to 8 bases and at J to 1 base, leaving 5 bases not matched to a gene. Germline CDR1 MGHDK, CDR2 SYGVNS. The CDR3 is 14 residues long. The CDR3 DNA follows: TGTGCCAGCCTACCGACAGGGGGTAACTATGGCTACACCTTC. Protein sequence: CASLPTGGNYGYTF.

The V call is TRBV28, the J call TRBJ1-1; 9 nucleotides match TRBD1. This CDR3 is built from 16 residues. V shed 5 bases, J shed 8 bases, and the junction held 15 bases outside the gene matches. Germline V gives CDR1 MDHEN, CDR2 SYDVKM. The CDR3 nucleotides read TGTGCCAGCAGTCCCCTCATCTTAGGACAGGGGAGGGAAGCTTTCTTT. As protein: CASSPLILGQGREAFF.

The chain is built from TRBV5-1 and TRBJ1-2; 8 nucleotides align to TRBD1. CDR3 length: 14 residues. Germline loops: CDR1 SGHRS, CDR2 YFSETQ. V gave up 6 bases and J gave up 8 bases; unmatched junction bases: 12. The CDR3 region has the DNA TGCGCCAGCAAAAATGGACAGGGAGGAGGGGGCTACACCTTC. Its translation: CASKNGQGGGGYTF.

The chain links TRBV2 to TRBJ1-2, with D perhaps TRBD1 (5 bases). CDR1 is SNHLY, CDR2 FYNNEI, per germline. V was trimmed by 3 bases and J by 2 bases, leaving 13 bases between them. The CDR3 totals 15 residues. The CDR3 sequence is CASSDGGGMNYGYTF. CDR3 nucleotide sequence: TGTGCCAGCAGTGATGGCGGGGGGATGAACTATGGCTACACCTTC.